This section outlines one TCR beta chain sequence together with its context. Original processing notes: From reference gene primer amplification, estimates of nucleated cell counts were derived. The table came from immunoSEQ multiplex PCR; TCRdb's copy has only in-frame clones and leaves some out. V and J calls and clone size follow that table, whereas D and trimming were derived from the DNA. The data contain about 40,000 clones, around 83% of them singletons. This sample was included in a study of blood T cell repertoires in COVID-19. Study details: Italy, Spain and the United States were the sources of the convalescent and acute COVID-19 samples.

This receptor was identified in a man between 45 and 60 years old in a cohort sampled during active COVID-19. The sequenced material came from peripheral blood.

This CDR3 reads CATSDSYRRGSDTQYF. For the CDR3, the DNA is TGTGCCACCAGTGATTCGTACCGTCGAGGCTCAGATACGCAGTATTTT. The chain is built from TRBV24-1 and TRBJ2-3; no definite D call. Germline V CDR1 and CDR2: KGHDR, SFDVKD. The germline V and J ends were trimmed by 2 bases and 4 bases, with 15 bases remaining between them. CDR3 length equals 16 residues.